This paragraph covers one T cell receptor (beta chain) sequence. Its antigen remains undetermined. One end of the junction varies from germline; a read error may be responsible. The source of the sample is a study of tumor and adjacent non-tumor tissue in lung cancer (dated by TCRdb to the late 2010s). For the wider study: Of the cohort, eleven to twelve patients had adenocarcinoma, 2 had squamous cell carcinoma and 1 had small cell lung cancer. The approximately 15 enrolled patients, of whom 10 were men and 5 were women, were aged 31 to 76 years and were diagnosed with TNM stage I to III disease. Sequencing generated a total of 120 million or so productive TCRbeta reads, averaging about 4.17 million reads per sample. Using bulk TCRbeta repertoires from 15 lung cancer patients, the study set lung tumor tissue side by side with matched distant non-tumor lung tissue. Some 30 paired specimens, one tumor and one normal lung sample per patient, were profiled by TCRbeta CDR3 sequencing.

The study at large found these results: The top 100 clones accounted for a significantly larger cumulative portion of the repertoire in normal lung than in tumor tissue. Only about 15 patients were included in the cohort, and the need for larger samples and more detailed clinical data was noted by the authors. TCR diversity was significantly higher in younger patients, and greater tumor TCR diversity was associated with shorter overall survival and shorter disease-free survival. TCR diversity (inverse Simpson) was significantly higher in tumor than in normal lung tissue (431.37 vs 166.20, P = 0.0075, Mann-Whitney U test). The methods do not name the sequencing platform or mention unique molecular identifiers. Because peripheral blood was not sequenced, blood TCRbeta repertoires in the lung cancer patients of the study were not examined.

From a lookup of the germline V gene, CDR1 and CDR2 are MNHEY and SVGAGI. Including the terminal cysteine and phenylalanine, the CDR3 comprises 16 residues. Only the CDR3 portion is preserved as DNA: 48 bases, with reading frame beginning at the first base. Receptors were amplified or captured by multiplex PCR. The instrument was an Illumina HiSeq 2500. TCRbeta libraries were constructed through three rounds of nested PCR with primers (Table S4) according to protocols adapted from ARM-PCR. Before sequencing, PCR products of 200-500 bp were excised from the gel and purified with the QIAquick gel extraction kit. The authors' analysis ran thus. Trimmomatic was used to clean the reads, FLASH merged the cleaned reads into complete CDR3 sequences, and MiTCR assigned the sequences to V(D)J germline segments. Clonal diversity was calculated as the inverse Simpson's index using VDJtools. Productive reads were defined as in-frame sequences without a premature stop codon. TCRdb reprocessed the public reads (quality trimming at Q25 with fastp, clone calling with MiXCR) and kept in-frame beta chains. Duplicate CDR3 protein sequences are folded into a single record with the most common DNA and genes. These V and J calls originate from TCRdb's pipeline instead of the authors' own analysis. Within this sample are 35,000 to 55,000 distinct CDR3 sequences, with approximately 57% of them counted one time only. The top ten constitute about 50% of the sample.

RNA was isolated from bulk unsorted tissue, and RNA quality was assessed with a NanoDrop ND-1000 and an Agilent 2100. Distant non-tumor tissue taken more than 3 cm from the tumor edge was used as the normal lung sample. The donors were newly diagnosed lung cancer patients admitted for thoracic surgery in China from August to November 2014 who had not received prior chemotherapy. Patients who had received previous radiotherapy or chemotherapy, or who had another concurrent cancer, were excluded from the study. Surgical tissue pieces of 1-2 cm3 were preserved in RNAlater solution and stored at -80 °C until use.

This receptor chain uses TRBV6-5 and TRBJ2-1; 5 matching bases give a weak D call of TRBD2. The sequenced material came from distant non-tumor lung tissue. The sequence was obtained from a man aged 50-60 years with non-small cell lung cancer. CDR3 region: CGSSYEAASSYNEQFF. The nucleotide sequence reads as follows: TGTGGCAGCAGTTACGAAGCGGCTAGCTCCTACAATGAGCAGTTCTTT.